The present TCR beta chain was sequenced within a study of blood T cell repertoires in COVID-19. Assay: immunoSEQ multiplex PCR; the TCRdb copy retains only in-frame clones and omits some. The sample has a few thousand clones; around 73% are singletons. The trim removed 3 bases at V and 5 bases at J, leaving 2 bases unmatched. Germline V gives CDR1 MRHNA, CDR2 SNTAGT. The CDR3 spans 14 residues. Sequencing was performed on peripheral blood. The rearrangement links TRBV6-4 to TRBJ2-1; 9 nucleotides agree with TRBD1. This clonotype originated in a human donor in a cohort sampled during active COVID-19. The CDR3, as DNA: TGTGCCAGCAGTGAGGGGACAGGGAACAATGAGCAGTTCTTC. It specifies CASSEGTGNNEQFF.